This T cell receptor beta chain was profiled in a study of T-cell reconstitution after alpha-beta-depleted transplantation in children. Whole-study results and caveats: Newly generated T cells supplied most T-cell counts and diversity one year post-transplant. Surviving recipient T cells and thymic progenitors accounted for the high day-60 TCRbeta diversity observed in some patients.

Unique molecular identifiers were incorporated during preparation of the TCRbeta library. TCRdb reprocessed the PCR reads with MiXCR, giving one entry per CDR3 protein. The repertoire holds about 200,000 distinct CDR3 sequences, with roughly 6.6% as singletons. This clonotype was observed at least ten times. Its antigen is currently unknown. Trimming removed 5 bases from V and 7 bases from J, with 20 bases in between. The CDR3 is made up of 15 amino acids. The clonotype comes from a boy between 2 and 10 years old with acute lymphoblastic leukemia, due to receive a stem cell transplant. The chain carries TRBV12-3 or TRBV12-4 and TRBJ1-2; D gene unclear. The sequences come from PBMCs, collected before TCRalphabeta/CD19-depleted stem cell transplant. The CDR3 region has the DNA TGTGCCAGCAGTGCCCTAAACCGGTCCAGAGCTGGCTACACCTTC. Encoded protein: CASSALNRSRAGYTF.